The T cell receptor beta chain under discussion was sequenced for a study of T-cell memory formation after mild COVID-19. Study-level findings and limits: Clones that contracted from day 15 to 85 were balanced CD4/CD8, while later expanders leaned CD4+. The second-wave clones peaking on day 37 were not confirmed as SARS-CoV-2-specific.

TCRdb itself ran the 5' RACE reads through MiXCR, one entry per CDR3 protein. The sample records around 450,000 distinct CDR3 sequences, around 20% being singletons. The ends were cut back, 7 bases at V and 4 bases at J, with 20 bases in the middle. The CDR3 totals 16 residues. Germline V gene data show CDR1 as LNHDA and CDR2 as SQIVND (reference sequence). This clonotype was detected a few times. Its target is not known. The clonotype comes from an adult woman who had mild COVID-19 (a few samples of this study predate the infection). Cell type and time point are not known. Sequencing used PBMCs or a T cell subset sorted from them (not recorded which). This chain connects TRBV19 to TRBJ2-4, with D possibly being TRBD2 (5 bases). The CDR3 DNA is TGTGCCAGTACGCTACTGGAACCGGGAAAAAAAAACATTCAGTACTTC. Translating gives CASTLLEPGKKNIQYF.